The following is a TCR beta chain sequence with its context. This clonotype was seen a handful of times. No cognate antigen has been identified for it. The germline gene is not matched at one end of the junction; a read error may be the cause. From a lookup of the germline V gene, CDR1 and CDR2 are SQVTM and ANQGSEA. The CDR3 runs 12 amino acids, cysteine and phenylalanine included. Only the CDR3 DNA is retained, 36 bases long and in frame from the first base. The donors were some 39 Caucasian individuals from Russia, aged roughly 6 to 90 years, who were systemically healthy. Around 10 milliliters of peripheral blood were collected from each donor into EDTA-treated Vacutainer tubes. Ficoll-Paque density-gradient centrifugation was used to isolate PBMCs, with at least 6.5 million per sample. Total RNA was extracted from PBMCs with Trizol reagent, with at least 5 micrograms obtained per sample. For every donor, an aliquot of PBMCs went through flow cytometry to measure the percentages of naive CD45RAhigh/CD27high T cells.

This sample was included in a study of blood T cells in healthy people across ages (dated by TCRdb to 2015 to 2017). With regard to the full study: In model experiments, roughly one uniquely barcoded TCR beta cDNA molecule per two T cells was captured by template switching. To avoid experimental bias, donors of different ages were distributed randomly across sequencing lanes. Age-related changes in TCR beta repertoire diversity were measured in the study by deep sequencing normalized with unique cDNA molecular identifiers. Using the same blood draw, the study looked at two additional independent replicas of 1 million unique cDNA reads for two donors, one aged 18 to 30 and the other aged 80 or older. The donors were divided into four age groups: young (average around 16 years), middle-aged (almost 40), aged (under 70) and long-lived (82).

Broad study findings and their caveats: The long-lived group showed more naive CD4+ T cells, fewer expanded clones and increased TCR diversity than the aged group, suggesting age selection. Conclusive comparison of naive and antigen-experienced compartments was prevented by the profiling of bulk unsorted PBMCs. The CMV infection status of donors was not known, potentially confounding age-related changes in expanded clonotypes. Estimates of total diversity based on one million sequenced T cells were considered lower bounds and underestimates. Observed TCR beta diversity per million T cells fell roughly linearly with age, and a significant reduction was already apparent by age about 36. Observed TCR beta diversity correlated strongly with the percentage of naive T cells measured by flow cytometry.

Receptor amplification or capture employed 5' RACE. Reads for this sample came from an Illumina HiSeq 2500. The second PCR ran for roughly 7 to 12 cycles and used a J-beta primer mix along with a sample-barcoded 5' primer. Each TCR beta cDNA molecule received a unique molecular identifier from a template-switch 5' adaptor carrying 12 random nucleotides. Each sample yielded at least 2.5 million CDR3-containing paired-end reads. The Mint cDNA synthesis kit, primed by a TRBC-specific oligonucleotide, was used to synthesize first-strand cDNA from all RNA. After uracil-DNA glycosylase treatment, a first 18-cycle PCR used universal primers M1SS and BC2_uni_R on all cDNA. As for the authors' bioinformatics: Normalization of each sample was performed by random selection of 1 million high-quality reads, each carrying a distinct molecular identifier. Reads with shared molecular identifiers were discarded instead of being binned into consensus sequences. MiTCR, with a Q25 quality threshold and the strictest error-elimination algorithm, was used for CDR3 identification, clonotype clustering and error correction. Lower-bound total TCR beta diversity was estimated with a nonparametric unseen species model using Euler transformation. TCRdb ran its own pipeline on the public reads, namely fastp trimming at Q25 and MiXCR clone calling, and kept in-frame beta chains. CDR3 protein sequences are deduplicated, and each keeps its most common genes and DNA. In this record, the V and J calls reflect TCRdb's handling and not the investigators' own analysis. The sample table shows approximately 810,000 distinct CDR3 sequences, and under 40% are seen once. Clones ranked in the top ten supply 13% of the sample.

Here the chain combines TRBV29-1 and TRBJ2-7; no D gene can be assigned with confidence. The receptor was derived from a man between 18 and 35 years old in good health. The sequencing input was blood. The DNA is TGCAGCGTCCAAATGTTGGGAAACGAGCGGTACTTC. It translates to CSVQMLGNERYF.